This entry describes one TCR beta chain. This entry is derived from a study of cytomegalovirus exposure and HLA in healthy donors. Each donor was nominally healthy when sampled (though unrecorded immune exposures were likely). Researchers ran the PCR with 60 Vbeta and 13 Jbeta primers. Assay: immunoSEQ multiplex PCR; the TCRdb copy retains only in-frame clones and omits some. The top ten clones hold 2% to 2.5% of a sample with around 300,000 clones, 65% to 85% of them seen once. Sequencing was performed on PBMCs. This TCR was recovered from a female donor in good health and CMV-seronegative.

CDR3 in DNA: TGTGCCAGCAGCCAAGCGGAAGCCGGGTTTGAGCAGTTCTTC. Its translation is CASSQAEAGFEQFF. The chain employs TRBV7-9 and TRBJ2-1; possible D gene TRBD2, 5 bases. V lost 5 bases to trimming and J lost 9 bases, with 17 bases between them. Germline V gene lookup returns CDR1 SEHNR and CDR2 FQNEAQ (reference sequence). This CDR3 has 14 residues.